This T cell receptor beta chain was obtained from a study of T cell responses to AZD1222 COVID-19 vaccine. Whole-study findings and limits: Rises in breadth and depth of Spike-specific TCRs came after two AZD1222 doses. Donor demographics were predominantly white British with a female majority; clonal diversity may be underestimated.

Note on this clone: Its antigen remains unknown.

TCRdb's table, derived via immunoSEQ multiplex PCR, lists solely in-frame clones and lacks some. The sample lists fewer than 150,000 clones; approximately 94% were seen once. This CDR3 is built from 14 residues. CDR1 is MNHEY and CDR2 is SVGAGI in the germline V gene. V trimming: 6 bases; J trimming: 2 bases; junction bases outside the gene matches: 4. Source: peripheral blood, taken on day 0 of AZD1222 vaccination. J is TRBJ2-1 and V is TRBV6-5; 7 nucleotides align to TRBD2. The TCR originated in an adult in good health. CDR3 sequence reads: CASSKRGTYNEQFF. CDR3 coding DNA: TGTGCCAGCAGCAAGCGGGGTACCTACAATGAGCAGTTCTTC.